The 9 T cell receptor beta chains given below trace back to one sample, sequenced in a study of blood T cell repertoires in COVID-19. Generated by immunoSEQ multiplex PCR, the TCRdb table keeps only in-frame clones and is missing some. The sample has 200,000 to 250,000 clones, about 85% seen once. The sample taken for sequencing was peripheral blood. Source of these receptors: a woman in her fifties or sixties who had recovered from COVID-19.

CDR3 nucleotides: TGTGCCAGCAGTCCCCGGACGGGATATGGCTACACCTTC. Translating it yields CASSPRTGYGYTF. V usage is TRBV6-5 and J usage is TRBJ1-2, with D unclear. Looked up from germline, CDR1 is MNHEY and CDR2 is SVGAGI. V shed 5 bases and J shed 5 bases, with 12 bases lying between them. The CDR3 is made up of 13 amino acids.

This chain links TRBV10-3 with TRBJ2-1; TRBD2 might be the D (5 bases). V shed 6 bases and J shed 2 bases, with 14 bases lying between them. The CDR3 extends over 15 amino acids. The germline CDR1 and CDR2 sequences are ENHRY and SYGVKD. The CDR3 loop reads CAISEGLRAYNEQFF. For the CDR3, the DNA is TGTGCCATCAGCGAGGGCCTGAGGGCCTACAATGAGCAGTTCTTC.

This rearrangement joins TRBV7-2 to TRBJ2-5; 8 bases align to TRBD1. The CDR3 is made up of 14 amino acids. Germline lookup yields CDR1 SGHTA and CDR2 FQGNSA. The V and J ends lost 7 bases and 4 bases, in that order; junction bases with no gene match: 8. Here the CDR3 DNA reads TGTGCCAGCACCGGCAGGGGGCGCACAGAGACCCAGTACTTC. Translation: CASTGRGRTETQYF.

The chain joins TRBV7-2 to TRBJ2-6; 8 nucleotides match TRBD2. The CDR3 contains 16 residues. The germline V gene encodes CDR1 SGHTA and CDR2 FQGNSA. The V and J ends lost 6 bases and 3 bases, in that order; junction bases with no gene match: 7. CDR3 sequence: CASSPRGGYGANVLTF. The CDR3 DNA reads TGTGCCAGCAGTCCCCGGGGGGGCTATGGGGCCAACGTCCTGACTTTC.

This CDR3 reads CASSRDRFVRETQYF. The CDR3 bases are TGTGCCAGCAGTCGGGACAGGTTTGTTAGGGAGACCCAGTACTTC. V is TRBV6-5 and J is TRBJ2-5; 8 nucleotides agree with TRBD1. V shed 5 bases and J 5 bases; nucleotides not matched to a gene: 10. This CDR3 contains 15 residues. Germline loops: CDR1 MNHEY, CDR2 SVGAGI.

This clone was detected only a few times. J is TRBJ2-2 and V is TRBV11-3; the D is unclear. The V gene's germline CDR1 is SGHNT and CDR2 YENEEA. V was pared by 1 base and J by 6 bases, with 6 bases between. The CDR3 covers 13 residues. The CDR3 nucleotides are TGTGCCAGCAGCTTAGTTCGGTCCGGGGAGCTGTTTTTT. Protein sequence: CASSLVRSGELFF.

This chain joins TRBV19 and TRBJ2-5; TRBD2 matches at 15 bases. The germline gives CDR1 LNHDA, CDR2 SQIVND (reference sequence). The length of the CDR3 is 20 residues. V lost 5 bases and J lost 0; bases outside the gene matches: 13. This CDR3 reads CASSDPPGLAGGLYQETQYF. In nucleotides, the CDR3 is TGTGCCAGTAGTGACCCGCCGGGACTAGCGGGGGGACTGTACCAAGAGACCCAGTACTTC.

This chain joins TRBV6-5 and TRBJ1-5, with D hard to call. This CDR3 is 13 amino acids long. Trimming stripped 7 bases from V and 4 bases from J, with 11 bases between. CDR1 is MNHEY and CDR2 is SVGAGI in the germline V gene. The DNA of the CDR3 is TGTGCCAGCACCCCGAGTTGGAATCAGCCCCAGCATTTT. Translated: CASTPSWNQPQHF.

The chain recombines TRBV20-1 with TRBJ2-7, with 11 nucleotides matching TRBD2. Germline V gives CDR1 DFQATT, CDR2 SNEGSKA (reference sequence). There are 14 residues in the CDR3. V dropped 3 bases and J dropped 6; count of bases not matched to a gene: 7. CDR3 in DNA: TGCAGTGCTAGTAGCGGGGGGGTGGGCGGCGAGCAGTACTTC. It is translated as CSASSGGVGGEQYF.